This T cell receptor beta chain stems from a study of CD8 T cells in ankylosing spondylitis. This clonotype was counted between two and nine times. TCRdb independently ran MiXCR on the 5' RACE reads; one entry per CDR3 protein. The sample holds around 340,000 distinct CDR3 sequences, about 14% seen once. This CDR3 has 15 residues. The ends lost 11 bases at V and 10 bases at J; junction bases unmatched: 14. In germline, CDR1 is MNHNS, CDR2 SASEGT. The specimen sequenced was blood, either unsorted or a sorted T cell fraction (not recorded which). The chain employs TRBV6-1 and TRBJ2-2; 12 bases align to TRBD2. The sequence was collected from a male donor with ankylosing spondylitis or in good health (not recorded which). In nucleotides, the CDR3 is TGTGCCCATACCGGACTAGCGGGGAAACAAGCGGAGCTGTTTTTT. Its protein is CAHTGLAGKQAELFF.